This TCR beta chain was recorded in a study of blood T cell repertoires in COVID-19. Study-level information: The United States, Italy and Spain were the sources of the acute and convalescent COVID-19 samples. Sample material is recorded as cDNA or gDNA derived from T cells, B-cell-depleted T cells, or PBMCs.

As handled by the study authors: The authors estimated nucleated cell counts from reference gene primer amplification. The table came from immunoSEQ multiplex PCR; TCRdb's copy has only in-frame clones and leaves some out. V, J and clone size are taken as reported in that table, and D and trimming were inferred from the DNA itself. The sample lists 100,000 to 150,000 clones, approximately 80% occurring once. Trimming left V 11 bases short and J 6 bases short, with 19 bases between. This CDR3 region has 14 residues. CDR1 LNHDA and CDR2 SQIVND come from the germline V gene (reference sequence). This clone has only one observation.

The sequenced sample was peripheral blood. The J gene is TRBJ2-2, the V gene TRBV19, with a tentative D call TRBD2 (5 bases). The receptor's source is a woman aged 45-60 years with acute or convalescent COVID-19. The CDR3 protein is CASNRKAVPGELFF. The CDR3 DNA follows: TGTGCCTCGAATAGGAAAGCGGTGCCCGGGGAGCTGTTTTTT.